This T cell receptor (beta chain) was documented in a study of human T cells and chemical hapten exposure. Study overall: Small pooled library volume differences chiefly drove per-sample TCR yield variation.

Time point indicated: healthy volunteer bleed at 2 weeks. The authors extracted total RNA from unfractionated whole blood. Study results and caveats: No shift was seen in TCRs above 1 in 1000 frequency with DPC sensitization.

In the source study's methods: A per-sample median of roughly 96,000 TCRs was observed, with a range of roughly 23,224 to 700,000. MiXCR, applied by TCRdb to the RACE reads, yields one record per CDR3 protein. TCRdb, not the authors, supplied the V and J calls. The sample lists 130,000 or so distinct CDR3 sequences, approximately 9% occurring once. The trim removed 10 bases at V and 6 bases at J, leaving 15 bases unmatched. The V gene's germline CDR1 is ENHRY and CDR2 SYGVKD. The CDR3 is 14 residues long. As concerns this clonotype: Its antigen is still unknown.

Sequenced sample: whole blood. The TCR originated in a male donor in good health. Some clones in this sample may be carry-over from other donors' samples. The V and J genes are TRBV10-3 and TRBJ2-7; 7 positions match TRBD1. In DNA form, the CDR3 reads TGTGCCACTATCGGTACGGATAGGGGGCCCGAGCAGTACTTC. Amino acid sequence: CATIGTDRGPEQYF.